Included here is one T cell receptor beta chain sequence, with context. The CDR3 runs to 17 residues. Germline CDR1 reads SGHVS; CDR2 reads FQNEAQ. Trimming stripped 1 base from V and 0 bases from J, with 15 bases between. TCRdb keeps only in-frame clones here, not all; method: immunoSEQ multiplex PCR. The sample lists some 42,000 clones, 70% to 90% occurring once. The data were taken from a study of blood T cell repertoires in COVID-19. The chain couples TRBV7-8 to TRBJ2-5, with D tentatively TRBD2 (5 bases). The sample comprised peripheral blood. The sequence was collected from a human donor in a cohort sampled during active COVID-19. CDR3 loop: CASSLGETVRYQETQYF. In DNA, the CDR3 is TGTGCCAGCAGCTTAGGGGAGACCGTCCGGTACCAAGAGACCCAGTACTTC.